These 9 T cell receptor beta chains originate from one sample sequenced in a study of Ad26.COV2.S vaccination and SARS-CoV-2 variants. The data were produced by immunoSEQ multiplex PCR, yet TCRdb's version contains in-frame clones alone and is incomplete. This table holds about 680,000 clones, about 89% found once. Treatment indicated: some 19 received Ad26.COV2.S at low or high dose, single or two shots; about 5 received placebo; per-sample allocation not given. The investigators took samples on day 63 after the first vaccine or placebo injection. Sequences were derived from peripheral blood, sampled in a trial of Ad26.COV2.S vaccine versus placebo. These receptors were taken from a person aged 18-60 years who received the Ad26.COV2.S COVID-19 vaccine or a placebo.

V is TRBV7-9 and J is TRBJ1-2; D may be TRBD1 (5 bases). V was clipped by 4 bases and J by 2 bases, with 14 bases between them. Germline V gene data show CDR1 as SEHNR and CDR2 as FQNEAQ (reference sequence). The CDR3 length is 15 residues. The CDR3 DNA reads TGTGCCAGCAGCTCGAGGGGAACTCCAAACTATGGCTACACCTTC. Translation gives CASSSRGTPNYGYTF.

The chain couples TRBV6-2 or TRBV6-3 to TRBJ1-5; a weak D match, TRBD1 (5 bases). V lost 2 bases to trimming and J lost 7 bases, with 12 bases between them. Germline lookup yields CDR1 MNHEY and CDR2 SVGEGT. The length of the CDR3 is 14 residues. CDR3 protein: CASSYPTGGQPQHF. In DNA, the CDR3 is TGTGCCAGCAGTTACCCTACGGGGGGACAGCCCCAGCATTTT.

About this clone itself: Other DNA sequences in the same sample also yield this CDR3. The rearrangement links TRBV4-3 to TRBJ2-7, with D possibly called TRBD1 or TRBD2 (5 bases each). The V gene's germline CDR1 is LGHNA and CDR2 YSLEER. The CDR3 spans 14 residues. V was shortened by 0 bases and J by 2 bases, with 8 bases between the two germline ends. CDR3 region: CASSQDTGPYEQYF. In nucleotides, the CDR3 is TGCGCCAGCAGCCAAGATACGGGACCCTACGAGCAGTACTTC.

This chain links TRBV30 with TRBJ1-3, with 7 bases fitting TRBD1. The V and J ends lost 8 bases and 9 bases, in that order; junction bases with no gene match: 13. CDR1 and CDR2 from the germline V gene are GTSNPN and SVGIG (reference sequence). The CDR3 has 13 residues. This chain's CDR3 is CAITTGLGPTIYF. For the CDR3, the DNA is TGTGCCATAACGACAGGGTTGGGACCCACCATATATTTT.

The table lists this clone with a few counts. This chain uses TRBV27 with TRBJ1-2; 7 bases agree with TRBD1. Germline trimming cut 5 bases from V and 3 bases from J; bases unmatched to any gene: 18. CDR1 is MNHEY, CDR2 SMNVEV, per germline (reference sequence). The length of the CDR3 is 18 residues. CDR3 region: CASSQWTTGDPGYYGYTF. Written as DNA, the CDR3 is TGTGCCAGCAGTCAATGGACCACAGGGGACCCAGGTTACTATGGCTACACCTTC.

Worth noting for this clone: The germline gene is not matched at one end of the junction; a read error may be the cause. The rearrangement links TRBV9 to TRBJ1-1; TRBD1 matches at 7 bases. There are 14 residues in the CDR3. Germline V gene lookup returns CDR1 SGDLS and CDR2 YYNGEE. In DNA form, the CDR3 reads TGTGCTAGCAGCCCCCGACAGGGCAGCACTGAAGCTTTCTTT. It codes for CASSPRQGSTEAFF. Supplemented by reference TRBV9 and TRBJ1-1, the full variable domain reads DSGVTQTPKHLITATGQRVTLRCSPRSGDLSVYWYQQSLDQGLQFLIQYYNGEERAKGNILERFSAQQFPDLHSELNLSSLELGDSALYFCASSPRQGSTEAFFGQGTRLTVV.

This chain connects TRBV5-1 to TRBJ1-1; no clear D gene. CDR1 SGHRS and CDR2 YFSETQ come from the germline V gene. V lost 0 bases to trimming and J lost 6 bases, with 12 bases between them. This CDR3 has 14 residues. The CDR3 region is CASSLGLTVAEAFF. In nucleotides, the CDR3 is TGCGCCAGCAGCTTGGGATTAACGGTCGCTGAAGCTTTCTTT.

This sequence joins TRBV7-3 and TRBJ2-3; 8 bases map to TRBD2. Germline trimming cut 4 bases from V and 0 bases from J; bases unmatched to any gene: 3. The germline gives CDR1 SGHTA, CDR2 FQGTGA. The CDR3 has 15 amino acids. CDR3 residues: CASSSGGTSTDTQYF. The CDR3 nucleotides are TGTGCCAGCAGCTCGGGGGGGACGAGCACAGATACGCAGTATTTT.

The chain links TRBV29-1 to TRBJ2-5; D gene uncertain. Trimming shortened V by 0 bases and J by 1 base, and 12 bases separated the two germline ends. Per the germline V gene, CDR1 is SQVTM and CDR2 is ANQGSEA. This CDR3 contains 15 residues. In DNA, the CDR3 is TGCAGCGTTGAAGAAAGCACTCACCTCCAAGAGACCCAGTACTTC. It codes for CSVEESTHLQETQYF.